This T cell receptor beta chain was captured by sequencing in a study of blood T cell repertoires in COVID-19. Study information: Material from acute and convalescent COVID-19 was sourced from the United States, Italy and Spain. From T cells, B-cell-depleted T cells, or PBMCs came the material, which was cDNA or gDNA.

Deletions cut 0 bases from V and 2 bases from J, with 19 bases between. CDR1 and CDR2 (germline): SGDLS, YYNGEE. CDR3 length equals 18 residues. In the original processing: From reference gene primer amplification, estimates of nucleated cell counts were derived. Assay used: immunoSEQ multiplex PCR; TCRdb lists only in-frame clones, some missing. V and J calls and clone size are those listed in that table; D and trimming were worked out from the DNA. The sample records about 80,000 clones, over 70% being singletons. This clone showed up just once. V is TRBV9 and J is TRBJ2-3, with a tentative D call TRBD2 (7 bases). The sample comprised peripheral blood. This sequence originates from a human donor in a cohort sampled during active COVID-19. The CDR3 is CASSVDGIGGAPTDTQYF. The CDR3, as DNA: TGTGCCAGCAGCGTAGACGGTATTGGGGGGGCTCCCACAGATACGCAGTATTTT.